This T cell receptor (beta chain) was found in a study of T cell responses to AZD1222 COVID-19 vaccine. Study-wide points: Seropositivity was recorded at baseline in only six AZD1222 recipients.

This CDR3 region has 16 residues. V was pared by 4 bases and J by 0 bases, with 12 bases between. Germline V gives CDR1 SGHDN, CDR2 FVKESK. Points on this clone: Its antigen is still unknown.

TCRdb keeps only in-frame clones here, not all; method: immunoSEQ multiplex PCR. The sample yields about 130,000 clones, about 92% seen once. Specimen: peripheral blood, collected on day 0 of MenACWY control vaccination. This TCR was recovered from an adult in good health. V is TRBV14 and J is TRBJ1-4; tentatively, D is TRBD1 (5 bases). DNA of the CDR3: TGTGCCAGCAGCCCACGACAGCTAGCAACTAATGAAAAACTGTTTTTT. This encodes CASSPRQLATNEKLFF.